Below, 5 T cell receptor beta chains from the same sample are listed, as sequenced in a study of cytomegalovirus exposure and HLA in healthy donors. It was with 60 Vbeta and 13 Jbeta primers that the PCR ran. Profiling relied on immunoSEQ multiplex PCR, and the TCRdb table lists in-frame clones only, not all of them. The sample has 200,000 or so clones, roughly 80% seen once. The sequencing input was PBMCs. The receptors derive from a woman aged 40 to 50 in good health and CMV-seronegative.

The V call is TRBV6-1, the J call TRBJ1-2; D perhaps matches TRBD1 (6 bases). Germline loops: CDR1 MNHNS, CDR2 SASEGT. V dropped 6 bases and J dropped 7 bases, with 12 bases sitting between them. The CDR3 is made up of 12 amino acids. CDR3: CASSPGVAGYTF. In DNA form, the CDR3 reads TGTGCCAGCAGCCCAGGGGTTGCTGGCTACACCTTC.

The CDR3 DNA follows: TGTGCCAGCAGCTCAGGACTAGCGGTTTCATACAATGAGCAGTTCTTC. Amino acids: CASSSGLAVSYNEQFF. The chain links TRBV2 to TRBJ2-1, with TRBD2 matching 10 bases. The CDR3 is made up of 16 amino acids. With 6 bases clipped from V and 4 bases from J, the junction kept 9 bases outside the gene matches. The germline V gene encodes CDR1 SNHLY and CDR2 FYNNEI.

The chain carries TRBV7-6 and TRBJ2-2; D is uncertain. CDR3 length equals 14 residues. The V gene lost 5 bases and the J gene lost 2 bases, with 9 bases spanning the gap. Germline values: CDR1 SGHVS, CDR2 FNYEAQ. The CDR3 spells CASSELTNTGELFF. The CDR3 coding sequence is TGTGCCAGCAGCGAGCTAACTAACACCGGGGAGCTGTTTTTT.

The sample holds a few counts of this clone. The chain couples TRBV4-1 to TRBJ2-7; a possible D gene is TRBD2 (6 bases). Germline-derived CDR1 and CDR2 are MGHRA and YSYEKL. This CDR3 is 15 amino acids long. The V end was cut by 4 bases, the J end by 2 bases, with 15 bases between. CDR3 sequence (DNA): TGCGCCAGCAGCCCGGCAGAAGCGGGCGCCTACGAGCAGTACTTC. Translated, it gives CASSPAEAGAYEQYF.

On this clone itself: This clone may be a read error of a much larger clone one base away. The sample holds other DNA sequences that translate to the same CDR3. The chain is built from TRBV30 and TRBJ1-2, with a tentative D call TRBD1 (6 bases). The germline V and J ends were trimmed by 2 bases and 7 bases, with 20 bases remaining between them. This CDR3 spans 15 amino acids. Per the germline V gene, CDR1 is GTSNPN and CDR2 is SVGIG (reference sequence). CDR3 sequence reads: CAWSPGGQEAGGYTF. CDR3 sequence (DNA): TGTGCCTGGAGTCCCGGGGGGCAGGAGGCTGGTGGCTACACCTTC. Supplemented by reference TRBV30 and TRBJ1-2, the full variable domain reads SQTIHQWPATLVQPVGSPLSLECTVEGTSNPNLYWYRQAAGRGLQLLFYSVGIGQISSEVPQNLSASRPQDRQFILSSKKLLLSDSGFYLCAWSPGGQEAGGYTFGSGTRLTVV.